The 26 T cell receptor beta chains given below trace back to one sample, sequenced in a study of control samples from healthy donors and cancer patients. Measured with immunoSEQ multiplex PCR; TCRdb has only the in-frame clones, and not every one. Among approximately 90,000 clones listed, less than 85% were seen once. The sample comprised PBMCs. The receptors stem from a man in his 70s with lung cancer.

V usage is TRBV10-2 and J usage is TRBJ1-2, with D possibly TRBD1 on 5 matching bases. The V end was cut by 5 bases, the J end by 4 bases, with 11 bases between. Germline values: CDR1 WSHSY, CDR2 SAAADI. The CDR3 length is 13 residues. CDR3 amino acids: CASSPQGRYGYTF. For the CDR3, the DNA is TGCGCCAGCAGTCCCCAGGGACGCTATGGCTACACCTTC.

The chain couples TRBV6-5 to TRBJ1-4; TRBD1 is a possible D gene (6 bases). This CDR3 is built from 13 residues. Trimming took off 6 bases at V and 8 bases at J, with 13 bases between the two ends. Germline V gives CDR1 MNHEY, CDR2 SVGAGI. The CDR3 loop reads CASRPGGGEKLFF. The CDR3 region has the DNA TGTGCCAGCAGACCCGGGGGCGGAGAAAAACTGTTTTTT.

V and J are TRBV24-1 and TRBJ2-5, with D perhaps matching TRBD2 (6 bases). The CDR3 is 15 residues long. Germline V gene lookup returns CDR1 KGHDR and CDR2 SFDVKD. Trimming removed 6 bases at V and 4 bases at J, with 17 bases between. In DNA form, the CDR3 reads TGTGCCACCAGTCAAAGGGACTGGGGGTTAGAGACCCAGTACTTC. It specifies CATSQRDWGLETQYF.

The rearrangement joins TRBV5-4 to TRBJ1-1; D ambiguous. Trimming took 0 bases from V and 3 from J, leaving 6 bases between them. The CDR3 loop spans 13 amino acids. Germline-derived CDR1 and CDR2 are SGHNT and YYREEE (reference sequence). This CDR3 reads CASSLDPYTEAFF. The CDR3 nucleotides read TGTGCCAGCAGCTTGGACCCATACACTGAAGCTTTCTTT. Full variable domain (outside the CDR3, taken from reference TRBV5-4 and TRBJ1-1): ETGVTQSPTHLIKTRGQQVTLRCSSQSGHNTVSWYQQALGQGPQFIFQYYREEENGRGNFPPRFSGLQFPNYSSELNVNALELDDSALYLCASSLDPYTEAFFGQGTRLTVV.

The rearrangement uses TRBV7-9 and TRBJ1-4; 9 nucleotides align to TRBD1. V lost 5 bases and J lost 8; bases outside the gene matches: 6. Germline V gene data show CDR1 as SEHNR and CDR2 as FQNEAQ (reference sequence). The CDR3 has 14 amino acids. CDR3: CASSQQGAGEKLFF. The CDR3 DNA reads TGTGCCAGCAGCCAACAGGGGGCGGGAGAAAAACTGTTTTTT. Filled out from reference TRBV7-9 and TRBJ1-4, the complete variable domain reads DTGVSQNPRHKITKRGQNVTFRCDPISEHNRLYWYRQTLGQGPEFLTYFQNEAQLEKSRLLSDRFSAERPKGSFSTLEIQRTEQGDSAMYLCASSQQGAGEKLFFGSGTQLSVL.

V gene TRBV7-8 combines with J gene TRBJ1-1; D is possibly TRBD1 (6 bases). Germline V lookup: CDR1 SGHVS, CDR2 FQNEAQ. The CDR3 sequence is 15 residues long. The V gene lost 3 bases and the J gene lost 0 bases, with 11 bases spanning the gap. The DNA for the CDR3 is TGTGCCAGCAGCTTTCCCCAGGGGATGAACACTGAAGCTTTCTTT. Protein: CASSFPQGMNTEAFF.

The V gene is TRBV5-1, the J gene TRBJ2-1; the match to TRBD2 covers 9 bases. Trimming took 0 bases from V and 9 from J; bases not matched to a gene: 7. The length of the CDR3 is 15 residues. The germline gives CDR1 SGHRS, CDR2 YFSETQ. The CDR3 here is CASSLAPSGAPEQFF. The CDR3 region has the DNA TGCGCCAGCAGCTTGGCGCCTAGCGGGGCCCCTGAGCAGTTCTTC. The whole variable domain, filled in from reference TRBV5-1 and TRBJ2-1, reads KAGVTQTPRYLIKTRGQQVTLSCSPISGHRSVSWYQQTPGQGLQFLFEYFSETQRNKGNFPGRFSGRQFSNSRSEMNVSTLELGDSALYLCASSLAPSGAPEQFFGPGTRLTVL.

The chain joins TRBV27 to TRBJ2-3, with 7 bases lining up with TRBD2. The CDR3 is 14 residues long. V was pared by 7 bases and J by 2 bases, with 6 bases of the junction left unmatched. Germline V gives CDR1 MNHEY, CDR2 SMNVEV (reference sequence). The CDR3 loop is CASNPSGLTDTQYF. CDR3 DNA: TGTGCCAGCAACCCTAGCGGACTCACAGATACGCAGTATTTT.

DNA of the CDR3: TGTGCCAGCAGCTTATTAGGGCCCTCAAGCGATACGCAGTATTTT. Amino acid sequence: CASSLLGPSSDTQYF. V is TRBV7-9 and J is TRBJ2-3; no firm D call. The CDR3 is made up of 15 amino acids. Trimming removed 2 bases from V and 6 bases from J, with 15 bases in between. CDR1 and CDR2 from the germline V gene are SEHNR and FQNEAQ (reference sequence).

J is TRBJ1-1 and V is TRBV28; the D gene is possibly TRBD1 (5 bases). The CDR3 runs 12 residues. V lost 5 bases to trimming and J lost 9 bases, with 13 bases between them. Germline lookup yields CDR1 MDHEN and CDR2 SYDVKM. CDR3 region: CASSGNWGKAFF. The CDR3, as DNA: TGTGCCAGCAGTGGAAATTGGGGCAAAGCTTTCTTT.

The chain is built from TRBV18 and TRBJ1-4; no clear D gene. Deletions cut 6 bases from V and 0 bases from J, with 14 bases between. This CDR3 has 16 amino acids. Germline CDR1 and CDR2: KGHSH and LQKENI. The CDR3 reads CASSSGPGSTNEKLFF. DNA for the CDR3: TGTGCCAGCTCCTCCGGCCCCGGGTCAACTAATGAAAAACTGTTTTTT.

This clone has only one observation. This sequence joins TRBV30 and TRBJ1-5, with a possible D match to TRBD1 (5 bases). Germline V gives CDR1 GTSNPN, CDR2 SVGIG (reference sequence). V lost 1 base, J lost 2 bases, and 12 bases lay in between. CDR3 size: 15 residues. In nucleotides, the CDR3 is TGTGCCTGGAGTGGGGGGGGAATCGGCAATCAGCCCCAGCATTTT. This encodes CAWSGGGIGNQPQHF. Supplemented by reference TRBV30 and TRBJ1-5, the full variable domain reads SQTIHQWPATLVQPVGSPLSLECTVEGTSNPNLYWYRQAAGRGLQLLFYSVGIGQISSEVPQNLSASRPQDRQFILSSKKLLLSDSGFYLCAWSGGGIGNQPQHFGDGTRLSIL.

The chain joins TRBV18 to TRBJ2-7; 8 bases map to TRBD2. V shed 3 bases and J 4 bases; nucleotides not matched to a gene: 8. The CDR3 contains 15 residues. Per the germline V gene, CDR1 is KGHSH and CDR2 is LQKENI. The CDR3 here is CASSPPGGAEYEQYF. The DNA for the CDR3 is TGTGCCAGCTCACCTCCGGGGGGGGCGGAGTACGAGCAGTACTTC.

This chain joins TRBV4-1 and TRBJ1-1; D is unclear. V was clipped by 0 bases and J by 2 bases, with 7 bases between them. Looked up from germline, CDR1 is MGHRA and CDR2 is YSYEKL. The CDR3 is made up of 14 amino acids. This CDR3 is CASSQDRGNTEAFF. The CDR3 DNA reads as TGCGCCAGCAGCCAAGATCGGGGTAACACTGAAGCTTTCTTT.

The V gene is TRBV2, the J gene TRBJ2-2, with D possibly matching TRBD1 (5 bases). Trimming shortened V by 4 bases and J by 4 bases, and 10 bases separated the two germline ends. CDR3 length: 14 amino acids. The germline V gene encodes CDR1 SNHLY and CDR2 FYNNEI. The CDR3 sequence is CASSGEGVTGELFF. CDR3 coding DNA: TGTGCCAGCAGTGGTGAAGGGGTCACCGGGGAGCTGTTTTTT.

The J gene is TRBJ1-1, the V gene TRBV6-1; a possible D gene is TRBD1 (6 bases). In germline, CDR1 is MNHNS, CDR2 SASEGT. Between the trimmed V and J ends, which lost 3 bases and 3 bases, there was a span of 14 bases. CDR3 length: 15 amino acids. Written as DNA, the CDR3 is TGTGCCAGCAGTGATAGGGCAGGGGCAGACACTGAAGCTTTCTTT. Translating gives CASSDRAGADTEAFF.

The chain combines TRBV18 with TRBJ1-1; D unresolved. The germline gives CDR1 KGHSH, CDR2 LQKENI. Trimming cost V 2 bases and J 1 base, with 8 bases left between them. This CDR3 region has 14 residues. The CDR3 loop reads CASSPGIQNTEAFF. Written as DNA, the CDR3 is TGTGCCAGCTCACCAGGAATACAGAACACTGAAGCTTTCTTT.

This clone was picked up one time. The CDR3 coding sequence is TGCGCCAGCAGCCTTTCTGGAACAGATACGCAGTATTTT. It translates to CASSLSGTDTQYF. The chain joins TRBV5-1 to TRBJ2-3, with D unclear. The CDR3 is made up of 13 amino acids. The germline gives CDR1 SGHRS, CDR2 YFSETQ. Trimming took 4 bases from V and 3 from J, leaving 9 bases between them.

For the CDR3, the DNA is TGTGCCAGCAGTAAAACTCCCGACCGCACAGATACGCAGTATTTT. Translated: CASSKTPDRTDTQYF. The chain carries TRBV27 and TRBJ2-3; D uncertain. V lost 5 bases, J lost 1 base, and 13 bases lay in between. The CDR3 runs to 15 residues. The germline CDR1 and CDR2 sequences are MNHEY and SMNVEV (reference sequence).

V is TRBV6-5 and J is TRBJ1-2, with 7 bases identical to TRBD1. Germline CDR1 and CDR2: MNHEY and SVGAGI. The CDR3 extends over 13 amino acids. V was pared by 6 bases and J by 10 bases, with 11 bases of the junction left unmatched. The CDR3 DNA follows: TGTGCCAGCAGCCTAAGGACAGGAGAATTCTACACCTTC. Residues: CASSLRTGEFYTF.

The V call is TRBV5-6, the J call TRBJ1-6; 8 bases line up with TRBD1. This CDR3 spans 15 amino acids. Germline trimming cut 5 bases from V and 5 bases from J; bases unmatched to any gene: 6. Germline V gives CDR1 SGHDT, CDR2 YYEEEE. The CDR3 spells CASRLGQGDNSPLHF. The CDR3 coding sequence is TGTGCCAGCAGACTCGGACAGGGAGATAATTCACCCCTCCACTTT.

This clone was seen a single time. This sequence joins TRBV28 and TRBJ2-7, with a tentative D call TRBD1 (6 bases). V was shortened by 3 bases and J by 3 bases, with 15 bases between the two germline ends. The germline gives CDR1 MDHEN, CDR2 SYDVKM. The CDR3 runs 15 residues. The CDR3: CASSFSANRDYEQYF. DNA of the CDR3: TGTGCCAGCAGTTTTTCCGCTAACAGGGACTACGAGCAGTACTTC.

The V call is TRBV15, the J call TRBJ2-3; D remains unclear. The CDR3 runs to 13 residues. CDR1 LNHNV and CDR2 YYDKDF come from the germline V gene (reference sequence). Trimming left V 0 bases short and J 11 bases short, with 12 bases between. CDR3 sequence reads: CATSRDNYQKQYF. The CDR3 coding sequence is TGTGCCACCAGCAGAGATAACTATCAAAAGCAGTATTTT. The full variable domain, in which reference TRBV15 and TRBJ2-3 provide the parts outside the CDR3, is DAMVIQNPRYQVTQFGKPVTLSCSQTLNHNVMYWYQQKSSQAPKLLFHYYDKDFNNEADTPDNFQSRRPNTSFCFLDIRSPGLGDTAMYLCATSRDNYQKQYFGPGTRLTVL.

The chain links TRBV11-3 to TRBJ2-1, with a possible D match to TRBD1 (5 bases). Trimming stripped 2 bases from V and 8 bases from J, with 13 bases between. Germline CDR1 is SGHNT and CDR2 is YENEEA. The CDR3 runs to 14 residues. The CDR3: CASSLTQGSHEQFF. The CDR3 DNA follows: TGTGCCAGCAGCTTAACGCAGGGAAGTCATGAGCAGTTCTTC.

The CDR3 here is CATSPPRGINSPLHF. The CDR3 DNA reads TGTGCCACCAGCCCCCCTCGGGGTATTAATTCACCCCTCCACTTT. This chain joins TRBV15 and TRBJ1-6; D unresolved. The CDR3 length is 15 residues. Germline V gene data show CDR1 as LNHNV and CDR2 as YYDKDF (reference sequence). Trimming removed 5 bases from V and 6 bases from J, with 14 bases in between.

The rearrangement uses TRBV30 and TRBJ2-7; D may be TRBD1 (6 bases). Germline loops: CDR1 GTSNPN, CDR2 SVGIG (reference sequence). The V gene lost 5 bases and the J gene lost 0 bases, with 14 bases spanning the gap. This CDR3 comprises 14 residues. The CDR3: CAWGRQARSYEQYF. CDR3 in DNA: TGTGCCTGGGGGAGACAGGCACGCTCCTACGAGCAGTACTTC.